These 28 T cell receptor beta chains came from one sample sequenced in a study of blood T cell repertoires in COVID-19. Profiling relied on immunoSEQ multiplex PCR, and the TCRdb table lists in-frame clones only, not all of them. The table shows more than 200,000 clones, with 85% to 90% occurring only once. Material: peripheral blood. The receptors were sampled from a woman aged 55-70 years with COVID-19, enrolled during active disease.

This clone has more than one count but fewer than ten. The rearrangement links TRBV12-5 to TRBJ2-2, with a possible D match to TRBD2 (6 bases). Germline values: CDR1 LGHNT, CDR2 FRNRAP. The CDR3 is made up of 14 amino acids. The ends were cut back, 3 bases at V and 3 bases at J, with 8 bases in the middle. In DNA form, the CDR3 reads TGTGCTAGTGGTTTAGGAGGGGACACCGGGGAGCTGTTTTTT. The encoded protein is CASGLGGDTGELFF.

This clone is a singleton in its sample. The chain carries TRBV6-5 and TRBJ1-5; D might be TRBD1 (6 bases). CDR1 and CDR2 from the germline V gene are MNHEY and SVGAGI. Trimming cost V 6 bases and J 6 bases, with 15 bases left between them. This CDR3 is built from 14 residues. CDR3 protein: CASSPGTPIQPQHF. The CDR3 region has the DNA TGTGCCAGCAGCCCCGGGACACCTATTCAGCCCCAGCATTTT.

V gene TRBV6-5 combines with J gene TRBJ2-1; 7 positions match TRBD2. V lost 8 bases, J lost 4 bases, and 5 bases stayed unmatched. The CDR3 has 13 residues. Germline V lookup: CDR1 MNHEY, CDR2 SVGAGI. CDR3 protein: CASQRGRYNEQFF. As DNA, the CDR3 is TGTGCCAGCCAGCGGGGACGGTACAATGAGCAGTTCTTC.

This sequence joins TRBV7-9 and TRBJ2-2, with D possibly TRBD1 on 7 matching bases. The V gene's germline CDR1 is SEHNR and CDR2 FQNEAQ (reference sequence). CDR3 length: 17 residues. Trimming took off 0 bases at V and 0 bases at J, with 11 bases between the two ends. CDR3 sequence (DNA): TGTGCCAGCAGCTTAGCGCGGGACAGATCGAACACCGGGGAGCTGTTTTTT. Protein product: CASSLARDRSNTGELFF.

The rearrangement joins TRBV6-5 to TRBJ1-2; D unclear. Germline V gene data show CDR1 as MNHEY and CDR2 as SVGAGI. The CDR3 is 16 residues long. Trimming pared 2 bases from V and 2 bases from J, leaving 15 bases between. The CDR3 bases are TGTGCCAGCAGTTACCCTGGTCCAGGCAGGAACTATGGCTACACCTTC. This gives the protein CASSYPGPGRNYGYTF.

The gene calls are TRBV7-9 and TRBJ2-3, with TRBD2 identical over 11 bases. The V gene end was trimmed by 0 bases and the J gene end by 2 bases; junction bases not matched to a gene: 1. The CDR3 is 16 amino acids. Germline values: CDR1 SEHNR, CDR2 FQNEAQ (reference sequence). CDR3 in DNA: TGTGCCAGCAGCTTAGCTAGCGGGAGGGCCACAGATACGCAGTATTTT. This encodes CASSLASGRATDTQYF.

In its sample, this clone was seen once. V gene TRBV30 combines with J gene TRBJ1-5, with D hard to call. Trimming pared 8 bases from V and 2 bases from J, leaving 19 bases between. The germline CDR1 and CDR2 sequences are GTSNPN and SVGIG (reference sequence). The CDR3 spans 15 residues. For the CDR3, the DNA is TGTGCCATGACGGTCGGGATAGAAGGCAATCAGCCCCAGCATTTT. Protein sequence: CAMTVGIEGNQPQHF.

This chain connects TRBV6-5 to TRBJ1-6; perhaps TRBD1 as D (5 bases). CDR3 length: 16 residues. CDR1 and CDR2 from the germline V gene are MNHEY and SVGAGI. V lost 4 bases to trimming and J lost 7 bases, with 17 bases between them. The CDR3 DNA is TGTGCCAGCAGTTTTTCGCCAGGGATAGGGAATTCACCCCTCCACTTT. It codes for CASSFSPGIGNSPLHF.

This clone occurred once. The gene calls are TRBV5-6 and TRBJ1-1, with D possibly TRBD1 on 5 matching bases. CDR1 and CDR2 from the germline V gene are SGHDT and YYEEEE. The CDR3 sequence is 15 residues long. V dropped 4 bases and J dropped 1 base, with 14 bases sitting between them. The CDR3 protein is CASSPYGGGNTEAFF. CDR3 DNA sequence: TGTGCCAGCAGCCCCTACGGCGGGGGGAACACTGAAGCTTTCTTT.

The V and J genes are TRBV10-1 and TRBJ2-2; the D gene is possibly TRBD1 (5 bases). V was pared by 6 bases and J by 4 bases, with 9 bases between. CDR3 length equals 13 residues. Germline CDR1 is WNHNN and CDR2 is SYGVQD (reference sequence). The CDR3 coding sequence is TGCGCCAGCAGCAAGCAGGGCACCGGGGAGCTGTTTTTT. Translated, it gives CASSKQGTGELFF.

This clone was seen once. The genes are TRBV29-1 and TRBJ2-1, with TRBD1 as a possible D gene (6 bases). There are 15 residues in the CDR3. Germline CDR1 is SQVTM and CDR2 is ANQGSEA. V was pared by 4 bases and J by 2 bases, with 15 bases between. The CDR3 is CSVVLDSTPYNEQFF. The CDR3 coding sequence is TGCAGCGTTGTCCTGGACAGTACCCCCTACAATGAGCAGTTCTTC.

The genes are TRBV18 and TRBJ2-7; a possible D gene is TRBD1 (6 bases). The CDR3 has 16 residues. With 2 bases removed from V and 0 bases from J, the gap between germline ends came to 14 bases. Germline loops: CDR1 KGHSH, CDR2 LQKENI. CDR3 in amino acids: CASSPSRAGASYEQYF. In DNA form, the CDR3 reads TGTGCCAGCTCACCATCTAGGGCAGGGGCCTCCTACGAGCAGTACTTC. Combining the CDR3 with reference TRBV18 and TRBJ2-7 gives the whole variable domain NAGVMQNPRHLVRRRGQEARLRCSPMKGHSHVYWYRQLPEEGLKFMVYLQKENIIDESGMPKERFSAEFPKEGPSILRIQQVVRGDSAAYFCASSPSRAGASYEQYFGPGTRLTVT.

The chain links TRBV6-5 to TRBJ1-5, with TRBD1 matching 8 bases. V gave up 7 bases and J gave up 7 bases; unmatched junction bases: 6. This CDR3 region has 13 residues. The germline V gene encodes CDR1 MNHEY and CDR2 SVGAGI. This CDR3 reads CASKTGDEQPQHF. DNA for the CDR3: TGTGCCAGCAAGACAGGGGATGAGCAGCCCCAGCATTTT.

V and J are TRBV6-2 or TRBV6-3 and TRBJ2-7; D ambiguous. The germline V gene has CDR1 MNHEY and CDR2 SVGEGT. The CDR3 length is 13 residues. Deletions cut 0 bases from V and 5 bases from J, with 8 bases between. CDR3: CASSYSARDEQYF. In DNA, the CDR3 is TGTGCCAGCAGTTACTCGGCCCGGGACGAGCAGTACTTC.

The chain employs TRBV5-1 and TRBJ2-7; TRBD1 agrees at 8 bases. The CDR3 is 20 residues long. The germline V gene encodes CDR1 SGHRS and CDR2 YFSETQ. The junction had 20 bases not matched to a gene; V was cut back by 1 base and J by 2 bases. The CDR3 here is CASSLPAKTGAEMNPYEQYF. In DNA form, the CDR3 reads TGCGCCAGCAGCTTGCCCGCAAAGACAGGGGCTGAGATGAATCCCTACGAGCAGTACTTC.

CDR3 in DNA: TGTGCCATCAGCGCACTGGACAGCTCTGGAAACACCATATATTTT. This gives the protein CAISALDSSGNTIYF. The V and J genes are TRBV10-3 and TRBJ1-3; D is perhaps TRBD1 (6 bases). V shed 6 bases and J shed 0 bases, with 12 bases lying between them. Looked up from germline, CDR1 is ENHRY and CDR2 is SYGVKD. This CDR3 is built from 15 residues.

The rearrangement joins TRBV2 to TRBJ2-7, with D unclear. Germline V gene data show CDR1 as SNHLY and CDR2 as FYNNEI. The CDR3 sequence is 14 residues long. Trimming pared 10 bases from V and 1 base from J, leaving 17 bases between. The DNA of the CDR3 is TGTGCCACCAGGAGACAAGAGACGTCCTACGAGCAGTACTTC. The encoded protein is CATRRQETSYEQYF.

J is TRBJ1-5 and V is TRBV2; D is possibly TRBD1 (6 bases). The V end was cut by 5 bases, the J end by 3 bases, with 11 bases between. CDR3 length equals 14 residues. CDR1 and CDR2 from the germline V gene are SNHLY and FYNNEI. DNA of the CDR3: TGTGCCAGCAGTTCGGACAGCGTCAATCAGCCCCAGCATTTT. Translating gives CASSSDSVNQPQHF.

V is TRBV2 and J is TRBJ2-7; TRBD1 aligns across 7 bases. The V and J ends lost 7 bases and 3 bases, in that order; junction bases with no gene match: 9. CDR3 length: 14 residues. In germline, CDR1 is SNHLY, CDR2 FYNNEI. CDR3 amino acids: CASTSDRFNYEQYF. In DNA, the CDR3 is TGTGCCAGCACCTCGGACAGGTTCAACTACGAGCAGTACTTC.

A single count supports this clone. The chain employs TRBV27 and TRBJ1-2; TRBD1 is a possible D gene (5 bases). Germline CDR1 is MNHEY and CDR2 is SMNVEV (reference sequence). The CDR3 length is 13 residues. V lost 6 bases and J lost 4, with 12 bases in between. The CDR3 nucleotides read TGTGCCAGCAGCCGGACACCGGCCTATGGCTACACCTTC. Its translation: CASSRTPAYGYTF.

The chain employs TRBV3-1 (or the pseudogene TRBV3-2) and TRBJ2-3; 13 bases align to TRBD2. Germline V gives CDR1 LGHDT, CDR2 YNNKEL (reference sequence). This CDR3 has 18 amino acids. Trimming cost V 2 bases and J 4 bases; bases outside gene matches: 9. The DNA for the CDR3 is TGTGCCAGCAGCCAACCGAATGGACTAGCGGGAGTGGCAGATACGCAGTATTTT. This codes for CASSQPNGLAGVADTQYF.

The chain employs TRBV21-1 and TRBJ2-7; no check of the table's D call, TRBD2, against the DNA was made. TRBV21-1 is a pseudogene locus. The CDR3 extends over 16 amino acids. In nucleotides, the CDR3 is TGTGCCAGCAGCCACCCCTGGACGGGGAGCTCCTACGAGCAGTACTTC. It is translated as CASSHPWTGSSYEQYF.

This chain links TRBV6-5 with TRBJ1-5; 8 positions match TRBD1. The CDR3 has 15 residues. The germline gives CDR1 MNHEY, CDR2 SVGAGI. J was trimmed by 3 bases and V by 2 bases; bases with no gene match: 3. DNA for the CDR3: TGTGCCAGCAGTTACCAGACAGGGGTCAATCAGCCCCAGCATTTT. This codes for CASSYQTGVNQPQHF.

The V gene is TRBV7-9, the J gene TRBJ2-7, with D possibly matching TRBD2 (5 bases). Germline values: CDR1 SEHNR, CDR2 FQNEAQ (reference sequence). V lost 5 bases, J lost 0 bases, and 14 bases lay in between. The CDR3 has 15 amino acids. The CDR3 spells CASSPPGGLSYEQYF. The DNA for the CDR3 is TGTGCCAGCAGCCCCCCTGGCGGACTCTCCTACGAGCAGTACTTC.

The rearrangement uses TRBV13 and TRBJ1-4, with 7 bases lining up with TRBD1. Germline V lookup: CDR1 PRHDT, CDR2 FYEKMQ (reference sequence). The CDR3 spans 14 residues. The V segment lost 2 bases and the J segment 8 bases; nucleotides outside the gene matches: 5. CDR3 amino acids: CASSLTGVGEKLFF. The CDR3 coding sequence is TGTGCCAGCAGCTTAACAGGGGTGGGCGAAAAACTGTTTTTT.

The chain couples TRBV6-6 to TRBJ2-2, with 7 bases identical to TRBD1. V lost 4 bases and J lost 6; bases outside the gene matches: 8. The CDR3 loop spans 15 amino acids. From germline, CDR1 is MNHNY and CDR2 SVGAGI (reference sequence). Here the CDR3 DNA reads TGTGCCAGCAGTTCCCCGGACAGGTCGCCCGGGGAGCTGTTTTTT. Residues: CASSSPDRSPGELFF.

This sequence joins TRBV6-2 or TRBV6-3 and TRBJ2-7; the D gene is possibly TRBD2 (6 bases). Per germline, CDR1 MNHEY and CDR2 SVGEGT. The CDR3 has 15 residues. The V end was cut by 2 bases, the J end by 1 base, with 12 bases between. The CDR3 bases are TGTGCCAGCAGTTACCCGGGACTTTTTTCCTACGAGCAGTACTTC. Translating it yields CASSYPGLFSYEQYF.

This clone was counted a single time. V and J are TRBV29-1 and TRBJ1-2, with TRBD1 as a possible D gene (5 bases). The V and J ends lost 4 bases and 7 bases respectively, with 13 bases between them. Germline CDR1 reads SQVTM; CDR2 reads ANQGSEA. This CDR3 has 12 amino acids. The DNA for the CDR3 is TGCAGCGTTGTAGCCAGGGAGGGTGGCTACACCTTC. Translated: CSVVAREGGYTF.